Following are 25 T cell receptor beta chains from one sample sequenced in a study of cytomegalovirus exposure and HLA in healthy donors. Sequencing used immunoSEQ multiplex PCR; TCRdb keeps in-frame clones, though not all of them. In the table there are roughly 73,000 clones, 90% to 95% of which are singletons. The sequencing sample was made of PBMCs. These receptors came from a man younger than 35 in good health and CMV-seropositive.

The rearrangement uses TRBV7-3 and TRBJ2-2; a weak D match, TRBD2 (6 bases). The CDR3 contains 15 residues. With 5 bases removed from V and 5 bases from J, the gap between germline ends came to 15 bases. Germline-derived CDR1 and CDR2 are SGHTA and FQGTGA. As DNA, the CDR3 is TGTGCCAGCAGCGCGGCAGCGGAGGGGACCGGGGAGCTGTTTTTT. It translates to CASSAAAEGTGELFF.

This clone was seen only a few times. This chain uses TRBV28 with TRBJ2-7; D may be TRBD2 (6 bases). Germline CDR1 and CDR2: MDHEN and SYDVKM. The V and J ends lost 3 bases and 2 bases respectively, with 32 bases between them. The CDR3 totals 21 residues. CDR3 in amino acids: CASSFTPGRFAVGTRTYEQYF. The CDR3 DNA follows: TGTGCCAGCAGTTTTACGCCAGGCCGGTTCGCGGTTGGGACTCGTACCTACGAGCAGTACTTC.

The chain is built from TRBV5-8 and TRBJ2-1, with 9 bases aligning to TRBD2. V was pared by 4 bases and J by 2 bases, with 7 bases of the junction left unmatched. The CDR3 spans 16 residues. Germline V gives CDR1 SGHTS, CDR2 YDEGEE. CDR3 loop: CASSHPAGGPYNEQFF. CDR3 sequence (DNA): TGTGCCAGCAGCCACCCGGCGGGAGGGCCCTACAATGAGCAGTTCTTC.

Written as DNA, the CDR3 is TGTGCCAGCAGCCCGGGACAGGATTACAATGAGCAGTTCTTC. Protein sequence: CASSPGQDYNEQFF. V is TRBV6-4 and J is TRBJ2-1, with TRBD1 matching over 8 bases. The CDR3 contains 14 residues. Trimming took 6 bases from V and 4 from J; bases not matched to a gene: 5. Germline V gene lookup returns CDR1 MRHNA and CDR2 SNTAGT.

This sequence joins TRBV4-1 and TRBJ2-1; 10 positions agree with TRBD1. This CDR3 comprises 16 residues. Germline CDR1 and CDR2: MGHRA and YSYEKL. The V gene end was trimmed by 3 bases and the J gene end by 4 bases; junction bases not matched to a gene: 6. CDR3 in amino acids: CASSQRGTGVYNEQFF. CDR3 coding DNA: TGCGCCAGCAGCCAGCGGGGGACAGGGGTATACAATGAGCAGTTCTTC.

The rearrangement uses TRBV29-1 and TRBJ1-2, with D hard to call. The CDR3 contains 12 residues. The germline V and J ends were trimmed by 2 bases and 6 bases, with 10 bases remaining between them. Germline CDR1 reads SQVTM; CDR2 reads ANQGSEA. This CDR3 is CSVELPPDGYTF. CDR3 coding DNA: TGCAGCGTTGAACTCCCTCCTGATGGCTACACCTTC.

This rearrangement joins TRBV10-3 to TRBJ1-1, with TRBD1 as a possible D gene (5 bases). The CDR3 covers 14 residues. Trimming pared 7 bases from V and 1 base from J, leaving 13 bases between. From germline, CDR1 is ENHRY and CDR2 SYGVKD. CDR3 loop: CAITLTEGNTEAFF. The DNA for the CDR3 is TGTGCCATCACTCTGACAGAAGGGAACACTGAAGCTTTCTTT.

V usage is TRBV28 and J usage is TRBJ1-3, with no clear D. The CDR3 sequence is 14 residues long. Germline values: CDR1 MDHEN, CDR2 SYDVKM. V was trimmed by 2 bases and J by 7 bases, leaving 12 bases between them. CDR3 protein: CASSLDSFRNTIYF. CDR3 DNA: TGTGCCAGCAGTTTAGACTCCTTTCGGAACACCATATATTTT.

This rearrangement joins TRBV28 to TRBJ2-1, with D tentatively TRBD2 (6 bases). The CDR3 contains 16 residues. Trimming stripped 3 bases from V and 4 bases from J, with 16 bases between. Per the germline V gene, CDR1 is MDHEN and CDR2 is SYDVKM. The CDR3 nucleotides read TGTGCCAGCAGTTTTATGGGGCTAGCGCCTTACAATGAGCAGTTCTTC. It translates to CASSFMGLAPYNEQFF.

The genes are TRBV7-9 and TRBJ2-3; 12 bases are shared with TRBD2. J gave up 8 bases and V 3 bases, and 3 bases lay outside the gene matches. CDR1 SEHNR and CDR2 FQNEAQ come from the germline V gene (reference sequence). The CDR3 runs 14 residues. This CDR3 reads CASSFTTSGGTQYF. In DNA form, the CDR3 reads TGTGCCAGCAGCTTTACGACTAGCGGGGGTACGCAGTATTTT.

J is TRBJ2-7 and V is TRBV5-1; 7 positions agree with TRBD1. The germline V gene has CDR1 SGHRS and CDR2 YFSETQ. V lost 0 bases and J lost 0; bases outside the gene matches: 6. The CDR3 spans 16 residues. The CDR3: CASSLADGTASYEQYF. DNA for the CDR3: TGCGCCAGCAGCTTGGCCGATGGGACAGCCTCCTACGAGCAGTACTTC.

The CDR3 DNA sequence: TGTGCCAGCAGTTTTCCGGGACAGGTATACAATGAGCAGTTCTTC. It codes for CASSFPGQVYNEQFF. The gene calls are TRBV28 and TRBJ2-1; 8 bases fit TRBD1. Per the germline V gene, CDR1 is MDHEN and CDR2 is SYDVKM. This CDR3 is 15 amino acids long. The junction had 5 bases not matched to a gene; V was cut back by 3 bases and J by 4 bases.

The rearrangement links TRBV28 to TRBJ2-1, with 14 bases matching TRBD2. The germline V gene has CDR1 MDHEN and CDR2 SYDVKM. The CDR3 spans 20 residues. V lost 5 bases and J lost 2; bases outside the gene matches: 14. CDR3 amino acids: CASSLRPGTSGSKAYNEQFF. The CDR3 DNA reads TGTGCCAGCAGTCTACGTCCCGGGACTAGCGGGAGTAAGGCCTACAATGAGCAGTTCTTC.

The chain employs TRBV28 and TRBJ2-7; tentative D call: TRBD1 (5 bases). V was cut by 6 bases and J by 5 bases, with 17 bases left in between. This CDR3 contains 14 residues. Per germline, CDR1 MDHEN and CDR2 SYDVKM. As DNA, the CDR3 is TGTGCCAGCAGCGGCGTGAGAGACAGACACGAGCAGTACTTC. This sequence encodes CASSGVRDRHEQYF.

The chain joins TRBV4-1 to TRBJ2-5, with a possible D match to TRBD1 (5 bases). The DNA end lines up better with TRBJ2-7; the J call may be wrong. This CDR3 region has 15 residues. The germline V gene has CDR1 MGHRA and CDR2 YSYEKL. In DNA, the CDR3 is TGCGCCAGCAGCCAAGACCCAGGGATCGCCTACGAGCAGTACTTC. This translates into CASSQDPGIAYEQYF.

This clone was detected only once. The V call is TRBV19, the J call TRBJ1-5, with D tentatively TRBD1 (6 bases). Germline loops: CDR1 LNHDA, CDR2 SQIVND (reference sequence). The germline V and J ends were trimmed by 4 bases and 2 bases, with 18 bases remaining between them. The CDR3 runs 17 residues. The CDR3 region is CASSTHRVRVGNQPQHF. In DNA, the CDR3 is TGTGCCAGTAGTACCCACAGGGTTCGGGTTGGCAATCAGCCCCAGCATTTT.

This clone was detected once. The V and J genes are TRBV11-2 and TRBJ2-3; TRBD1 matches 12 bases. The CDR3 has 16 residues. Germline CDR1 is SGHAT and CDR2 is FQNNGV. J gave up 5 bases and V 2 bases, and 5 bases lay outside the gene matches. As DNA, the CDR3 is TGTGCCAGCAGCTTATGGGACAGGGGGCTGGGAGATACGCAGTATTTT. Amino acid sequence: CASSLWDRGLGDTQYF. Based on the CDR3 plus reference TRBV11-2 and TRBJ2-3, the full variable domain is EAGVAQSPRYKIIEKRQSVAFWCNPISGHATLYWYQQILGQGPKLLIQFQNNGVVDDSQLPKDRFSAERLKGVDSTLKIQPAKLEDSAVYLCASSLWDRGLGDTQYFGPGTRLTVL.

The V call is TRBV15, the J call TRBJ2-1; 9 bases line up with TRBD1. This CDR3 comprises 15 residues. With 5 bases clipped from V and 2 bases from J, the junction kept 4 bases outside the gene matches. CDR1 and CDR2 (germline): LNHNV, YYDKDF (reference sequence). The chain's CDR3 is CATSAGTGPYNEQFF. The DNA for the CDR3 is TGTGCCACCAGCGCCGGGACAGGGCCCTACAATGAGCAGTTCTTC.

About this clone itself: This sample also contains other DNA sequences that code for the same CDR3. The V and J genes are TRBV28 and TRBJ1-2, with TRBD1 identical over 10 bases. The germline CDR1 and CDR2 sequences are MDHEN and SYDVKM. The CDR3 length is 14 residues. V gave up 3 bases and J gave up 4 bases; unmatched junction bases: 2. The CDR3 sequence is CASSFRTGGYGYTF. As DNA, the CDR3 is TGTGCCAGCAGTTTTAGGACAGGGGGCTATGGCTACACCTTC.

The genes are TRBV11-2 and TRBJ2-7, with 11 nucleotides matching TRBD2. Germline V gives CDR1 SGHAT, CDR2 FQNNGV. The CDR3 runs to 15 residues. V gave up 4 bases and J gave up 4 bases; unmatched junction bases: 6. The CDR3 DNA sequence: TGTGCCAGCAGCTCGGGGACTAGCGGTTATTACGAGCAGTACTTC. Amino acids: CASSSGTSGYYEQYF.

This clone was found once. The chain employs TRBV28 and TRBJ1-4; D is possibly TRBD1 (5 bases). The V end was cut by 4 bases, the J end by 8 bases, with 23 bases between. Germline CDR1 MDHEN, CDR2 SYDVKM. There are 17 residues in the CDR3. The CDR3 reads CASSSRGYEKSREKLFF. The CDR3, as DNA: TGTGCCAGCAGTTCCCGGGGGTACGAGAAGAGTAGGGAAAAACTGTTTTTT. Filled out from reference TRBV28 and TRBJ1-4, the complete variable domain reads DVKVTQSSRYLVKRTGEKVFLECVQDMDHENMFWYRQDPGLGLRLIYFSYDVKMKEKGDIPEGYSVSREKKERFSLILESASTNQTSMYLCASSSRGYEKSREKLFFGSGTQLSVL.

The CDR3 sequence: CASSLYRRRTDTQYF. CDR3 coding DNA: TGTGCCAGCAGCTTATACAGGAGACGCACAGATACGCAGTATTTT. The rearrangement joins TRBV7-2 to TRBJ2-3; D perhaps matches TRBD1 (5 bases). CDR3 length equals 15 residues. CDR1 is SGHTA and CDR2 is FQGNSA in the germline V gene. Deletions cut 2 bases from V and 1 base from J, with 10 bases between.

The chain uses TRBV7-9 and TRBJ1-5, with TRBD1 matching 9 bases. J gave up 3 bases and V 4 bases, and 4 bases lay outside the gene matches. In germline, CDR1 is SEHNR, CDR2 FQNEAQ (reference sequence). This CDR3 spans 15 amino acids. CDR3 nucleotides: TGTGCCAGCAGCTCCGGGACAGGGACCAATCAGCCCCAGCATTTT. Protein product: CASSSGTGTNQPQHF.

V gene TRBV10-3 combines with J gene TRBJ2-1; the match to TRBD2 covers 9 bases. The trim removed 3 bases at V and 9 bases at J, leaving 9 bases unmatched. The CDR3 is 15 amino acids. Germline CDR1 and CDR2: ENHRY and SYGVKD. CDR3 loop: CAISDLVAGVAEQFF. The CDR3 region has the DNA TGTGCCATCAGTGATTTAGTAGCGGGAGTCGCTGAGCAGTTCTTC.

The J gene is TRBJ2-7, the V gene TRBV27; tentatively, D is TRBD1 (5 bases). Between the trimmed V and J ends, which lost 2 bases and 6 bases, there was a span of 14 bases. CDR1 MNHEY and CDR2 SMNVEV come from the germline V gene (reference sequence). The CDR3 loop spans 14 amino acids. As DNA, the CDR3 is TGTGCCAGCAGTTTAGAGGCAGGACAAGGCGAGCAGTACTTC. Protein sequence: CASSLEAGQGEQYF.